The rows below give T cell receptor beta chains drawn from one sample of a study of Tregs in tolerant kidney transplant recipients. Sequencing used immunoSEQ multiplex PCR; TCRdb keeps in-frame clones, though not all of them. The sample includes some 70,000 clones, roughly 92% of them seen just once. Sample: CD8+ T cells from blood, taken before the transplant. These receptors were collected from a human donor who received a combined kidney and bone marrow transplant. CDR3s include the opening cysteine and the closing phenylalanine or tryptophan. The D gene is left open where the match is weak. Part of the rows lack a size; the others show once, few, many or a class for expanded clones.

CDR3 length,D gene,J gene,clone size,V gene,CDR3 protein,CDR3 DNA
13,-,TRBJ2-5,-,TRBV7-9,CASSSTSPETQYF,TGTGCCAGCAGCTCGACTAGTCCAGAGACCCAGTACTTC
14,TRBD2,TRBJ2-3,-,TRBV7-3,CASSHAGGADTQYF,TGTGCCAGCAGTCACGCGGGAGGGGCAGATACGCAGTATTTT
16,-,TRBJ2-7,-,TRBV27,CASSLTQRTDYYEQYF,TGTGCCAGCAGTTTAACCCAAAGGACAGACTACTACGAGCAGTACTTC
15,-,TRBJ1-6,-,TRBV7-8,CASSARREGNSPLHF,TGTGCCAGCAGCGCCAGGAGGGAGGGGAATTCACCCCTCCACTTT
12,-,TRBJ1-1,-,TRBV29-1,CSAQAMNTEAFF,TGCAGCGCTCAAGCGATGAACACTGAAGCTTTCTTT
17,TRBD2,TRBJ2-7,-,TRBV2,CASSKGTSGRDFYEQYF,TGTGCCAGCAGTAAGGGGACTAGCGGGAGGGATTTCTACGAGCAGTACTTC
11,TRBD1,TRBJ1-2,-,TRBV29-1,CSALRDSRTTF,TGCAGCGCACTGAGGGACAGCCGGACCACCTTC
15,-,TRBJ2-3,-,TRBV13,CASSLSGGPGDTQYF,TGTGCCAGCAGCTTATCGGGGGGCCCGGGGGATACGCAGTATTTT
16,TRBD1,TRBJ2-7,few,TRBV6-6,CASSYGNILRDRVEYF,TGTGCCAGCAGTTACGGTAACATACTCCGGGACAGAGTAGAGTACTTC
13,-,TRBJ1-1,-,TRBV27,CASSVQILTEAFF,TGTGCCAGCAGTGTACAGATCCTAACTGAAGCTTTCTTT
14,TRBD2,TRBJ2-5,-,TRBV29-1,CSVTLAGPQETQYF,TGCAGCGTTACCTTAGCGGGACCCCAAGAGACCCAGTACTTC
14,-,TRBJ1-4,-,TRBV9,CASSTGSEGEKLFF,TGTGCCAGCAGCACCGGGTCCGAAGGCGAAAAACTGTTTTTT
13,-,TRBJ1-2,-,TRBV5-6,CASSWGETHGYTF,TGTGCCAGCAGCTGGGGCGAAACCCATGGCTACACCTTC
14,-,TRBJ2-7,once,TRBV28,CASSQPGQAYEQYF,TGTGCCAGCAGCCAACCGGGACAAGCCTACGAGCAGTACTTC
13,TRBD2,TRBJ2-5,-,TRBV15,CATGEGLGETQYF,TGTGCCACCGGGGAGGGTTTAGGGGAGACCCAGTACTTC
16,TRBD1,TRBJ1-4,-,TRBV4-2,CASSQDPRQGFEKLFF,TGTGCCAGCAGCCAAGATCCTAGACAGGGTTTTGAAAAACTGTTTTTT
15,TRBD1,TRBJ2-2,-,TRBV9,CASSVDRGVSGELFF,TGTGCCAGCAGCGTTGACAGGGGTGTTTCCGGGGAGCTGTTTTTT
15,TRBD2,TRBJ2-5,once,TRBV5-8,CASSPPRLAEETQYF,TGTGCCAGCAGTCCCCCTAGACTAGCGGAAGAGACCCAGTACTTC
15,-,TRBJ1-5,-,TRBV4-3,CASSQDRVSNQPQHF,TGCGCCAGCAGCCAAGATCGGGTTAGCAATCAGCCCCAGCATTTT
15,TRBD1,TRBJ2-7,-,TRBV6-6,CASSTLRQGAYEQYF,TGTGCCAGCAGTACCCTTCGACAGGGGGCCTACGAGCAGTACTTC
15,-,TRBJ2-7,-,TRBV6-1,CASSEIYTDNYEQYF,TGTGCCAGCAGTGAAATCTACACAGATAACTACGAGCAGTACTTC
14,TRBD1,TRBJ2-7,-,TRBV6-1,CASSGGQGSDEQYF,TGTGCCAGCAGTGGAGGACAGGGATCCGACGAGCAGTACTTC
14,TRBD1,TRBJ1-4,-,TRBV27,CASRQGGTNEKLFF,TGTGCCAGTAGACAGGGTGGCACTAATGAAAAACTGTTTTTT
17,TRBD1,TRBJ2-7,-,TRBV11-2,CASSHQGVSPYSYEQYF,TGTGCCAGCAGCCATCAGGGGGTATCCCCTTACTCCTACGAGCAGTACTTC
12,TRBD1,TRBJ1-2,-,TRBV5-6,CASSAGTGDGAF,TGTGCCAGCAGCGCGGGGACAGGGGATGGGGCCTTC
15,-,TRBJ2-3,-,TRBV7-8,CASSLVTGSTDTQYF,TGTGCCAGCAGCTTAGTCACAGGAAGTACAGATACGCAGTATTTT
17,TRBD2,TRBJ2-5,-,TRBV4-1,CASSQDRRLAGVETQYF,TGCGCCAGCAGCCAAGATCGCAGGCTAGCGGGCGTCGAGACCCAGTACTTC
18,TRBD1,TRBJ2-7,-,TRBV27,CASGPLTGGLLPGYEQYF,TGTGCCAGCGGGCCTCTGACAGGGGGCCTTCTACCCGGTTACGAGCAGTACTTC
15,TRBD1,TRBJ2-7,-,TRBV28,CASSFGDRGSSEQYF,TGTGCCAGCAGTTTTGGGGACAGGGGGTCTTCCGAGCAGTACTTC
12,-,TRBJ2-7,-,TRBV2,CASSEGPYEQYF,TGTGCCAGCAGTGAAGGGCCCTACGAGCAGTACTTC
14,TRBD1,TRBJ1-2,few,TRBV4-1,CASSQDSTGSGYTF,TGCGCCAGCAGCCAAGACTCGACAGGGAGCGGCTACACCTTC
15,TRBD2,TRBJ2-7,-,TRBV9,CASSVEGGRTYEQYF,TGTGCCAGCAGCGTAGAGGGCGGGAGGACCTACGAGCAGTACTTC
15,-,TRBJ2-5,-,TRBV2,CASSEAPGQQETQYF,TGTGCCAGCAGTGAAGCCCCTGGACAGCAAGAGACCCAGTACTTC
16,TRBD2,TRBJ2-3,-,TRBV4-2,CASSQVIAGGPNTQYF,TGTGCCAGCAGCCAAGTGATAGCGGGGGGACCGAATACGCAGTATTTT
14,-,TRBJ2-7,-,TRBV21-1,CASSTDRVWYEQYF,TGTGCCAGCAGCACAGACAGGGTATGGTACGAGCAGTACTTC
17,-,TRBJ1-1,-,TRBV27,CASAPHGRGGMGTEAFF,TGTGCCAGCGCGCCTCATGGCAGGGGTGGGATGGGGACTGAAGCTTTCTTT
17,-,TRBJ2-5,once,TRBV5-4,CASSLLGGGAYQETQYF,TGTGCCAGCAGCTTGTTGGGAGGGGGTGCTTACCAAGAGACCCAGTACTTC
15,-,TRBJ2-1,-,TRBV27,CASRVQGLYYNEQFF,TGTGCCAGCAGGGTACAGGGTCTATACTACAATGAGCAGTTCTTC
15,TRBD1,TRBJ1-2,-,TRBV5-1,CASTPSTGDWRGYTF,TGCGCCAGCACTCCATCAACAGGGGACTGGAGAGGCTACACCTTC
14,TRBD1,TRBJ1-1,-,TRBV5-6,CASSLQGAPTEAFF,TGTGCCAGCAGCTTGCAGGGGGCGCCCACTGAAGCTTTCTTT
17,TRBD1,TRBJ2-3,-,TRBV4-3,CASSQDPPGTGEDTQYF,TGCGCCAGCAGCCAAGACCCACCCGGGACAGGGGAGGATACGCAGTATTTT
16,-,TRBJ2-5,-,TRBV7-3,CASSLSPRGFQETQYF,TGTGCCAGCAGCTTAAGCCCGCGGGGCTTTCAAGAGACCCAGTACTTC
14,-,TRBJ2-3,-,TRBV9,CASSGRFGTDTQYF,TGTGCCAGCAGCGGGAGGTTTGGGACAGATACGCAGTATTTT
17,-,TRBJ2-5,-,TRBV7-2,CASSNTGGPRGWETQYF,TGTGCCAGCAGCAACACGGGCGGGCCAAGGGGGTGGGAGACCCAGTACTTC
17,-,TRBJ1-5,-,TRBV6-1,CASSEFSWTSHNQPQHF,TGTGCCAGCAGTGAATTTTCGTGGACATCACACAATCAGCCCCAGCATTTT
13,-,TRBJ2-7,-,TRBV5-1,CASSLDSTYEQYF,TGCGCCAGCAGTTTGGACAGCACCTACGAGCAGTACTTC
15,TRBD1,TRBJ1-5,-,TRBV19,CASTLRDRAYQPQHF,TGTGCCAGTACCCTCCGGGACAGGGCTTATCAGCCCCAGCATTTT
21,TRBD1,TRBJ2-7,once,TRBV4-3,CASSHPLDRGVLSLTNYEQYF,TGCGCCAGCAGCCACCCGTTAGACAGGGGAGTCTTAAGCCTAACTAACTACGAGCAGTACTTC
18,TRBD2,TRBJ2-1,-,TRBV29-1,CSVEGVFSGRIAYNEQFF,TGCAGCGTTGAAGGTGTCTTTAGCGGGAGGATCGCGTACAATGAGCAGTTCTTC
15,-,TRBJ1-5,-,TRBV4-3,CASSQDGASNQPQHF,TGCGCCAGCAGCCAAGATGGGGCGAGCAATCAGCCCCAGCATTTT
15,TRBD2,TRBJ2-1,-,TRBV9,CASSVSGSSHNEQFF,TGTGCCAGCAGCGTAAGCGGGAGTAGCCACAATGAGCAGTTCTTC
15,TRBD1,TRBJ2-7,-,TRBV19,CASNSPGQGVNEQYF,TGTGCCAGTAACTCTCCGGGACAGGGGGTCAACGAGCAGTACTTC
17,TRBD2,TRBJ2-1,once,TRBV5-6,CASSLGAGTTPLNEQFF,TGTGCCAGCAGCTTGGGGGCGGGGACTACCCCACTCAATGAGCAGTTCTTC